The 16 T cell receptor beta chains given below trace back to one sample, sequenced in a study of STAT3 mutations in large granular lymphocyte leukemia. Whole-study results and caveats: At least one immunodominant TCR beta clonotype appeared in every T-cell large granular lymphocyte leukemia patient.

Sequenced by immunoSEQ multiplex PCR; TCRdb stores in-frame clones only, minus some. The data contain about 42,000 clones, about 81% of them singletons. Their antigens are not known. The sequenced material came from PBMCs. These receptors all stem from a human donor with T large granular lymphocyte leukemia. Some clones in this sample may be carry-over from other donors' samples.

The chain employs TRBV2 and TRBJ2-7, with D unclear. The CDR3 runs 13 residues. Deletions cut 4 bases from V and 4 bases from J, with 11 bases between. Germline CDR1 SNHLY, CDR2 FYNNEI. The CDR3 DNA is TGTGCCAGCAGTGTCGAGTCTCCGTACGAGCAGTACGTC. Translation gives CASSVESPYEQYV.

V and J are TRBV28 and TRBJ2-2, with TRBD1 matching over 8 bases. Germline lookup yields CDR1 MDHEN and CDR2 SYDVKM. J gave up 3 bases and V 6 bases, and 6 bases lay outside the gene matches. The CDR3 loop spans 15 amino acids. CDR3 in DNA: TGTGCCAGCAGCCCCGGGACAGGACACACCGGGGAGCTGTTTTTT. This translates into CASSPGTGHTGELFF.

This clone has just a few counts. The V and J genes are TRBV30 and TRBJ1-5, with D perhaps matching TRBD1 (6 bases). V was clipped by 2 bases and J by 1 base, with 12 bases between them. Germline loops: CDR1 GTSNPN, CDR2 SVGIG (reference sequence). CDR3 size: 15 residues. CDR3 in DNA: TGTGCCTGGAGTCTCGGACAGTCAAGCAATCAGCCCCAGCATTTT. It specifies CAWSLGQSSNQPQHF.

This chain uses TRBV7-9 with TRBJ1-1; 9 bases agree with TRBD1. V lost 4 bases, J lost 8 bases, and 2 bases stayed unmatched. Germline CDR1 reads SEHNR; CDR2 reads FQNEAQ (reference sequence). The CDR3 loop spans 12 amino acids. CDR3 residues: CASSSDRGEAFF. Written as DNA, the CDR3 is TGTGCCAGCAGCTCCGACAGGGGGGAAGCTTTCTTT.

The rearrangement joins TRBV28 to TRBJ2-1, with D perhaps TRBD2 (6 bases). The CDR3 contains 13 residues. Germline CDR1 reads MDHEN; CDR2 reads SYDVKM. Trimming took off 6 bases at V and 4 bases at J, with 10 bases between the two ends. DNA for the CDR3: TGTGCCAGCAGCCGGGACTCTTACAATGAGCAGTTCTTC. It encodes CASSRDSYNEQFF.

The genes are TRBV5-1 and TRBJ2-7; the D gene is possibly TRBD1 (5 bases). With 5 bases removed from V and 6 bases from J, the gap between germline ends came to 15 bases. Germline lookup yields CDR1 SGHRS and CDR2 YFSETQ. This CDR3 has 13 amino acids. CDR3 in amino acids: CASRYAQGPEQYF. The CDR3 region has the DNA TGCGCCAGCAGGTATGCCCAGGGTCCCGAGCAGTACTTC.

The genes are TRBV7-9 and TRBJ1-1; D gene ambiguous. This CDR3 spans 14 amino acids. The germline gives CDR1 SEHNR, CDR2 FQNEAQ (reference sequence). V shed 5 bases and J shed 6 bases, with 16 bases lying between them. CDR3 protein: CASSTVFWSPEAFF. The DNA of the CDR3 is TGTGCCAGCAGCACTGTGTTCTGGTCTCCTGAAGCTTTCTTT.

V is TRBV10-3 and J is TRBJ1-6; D is unclear. The CDR3 extends over 12 amino acids. CDR1 is ENHRY, CDR2 SYGVKD, per germline. Trimming cost V 4 bases and J 5 bases, with 3 bases left between them. In nucleotides, the CDR3 is TGTGCCATCAGTGGGAATAATTCACCCCTCCACTTT. It encodes CAISGNNSPLHF.

In the case of this clone: An end of the junction differs from the germline gene, which may be a read error. The chain combines TRBV7-2 with TRBJ1-2; D gene unclear. The germline V gene has CDR1 SGHTA and CDR2 FQGNSA. The CDR3 runs to 11 residues. CDR3 nucleotide sequence: TGTGCCAGCAGCTTCGAAGGGAGAGAGGGCTTC. Protein sequence: CASSFEGREGF.

J is TRBJ1-1 and V is TRBV4-1, with D unclear. The CDR3 is 13 amino acids. The germline CDR1 and CDR2 sequences are MGHRA and YSYEKL. Trimming shortened V by 1 base and J by 4 bases, and 7 bases separated the two germline ends. The CDR3 spells CASSQGRITEAFF. CDR3 DNA sequence: TGCGCCAGCAGCCAAGGGAGAATCACTGAAGCTTTCTTT.

This clone occurred once. The rearrangement uses TRBV5-4 and TRBJ2-2; TRBD1 matches at 11 bases. The CDR3 length is 16 residues. Germline CDR1 and CDR2: SGHNT and YYREEE (reference sequence). The ends lost 4 bases at V and 0 bases at J; junction bases unmatched: 2. CDR3 sequence (DNA): TGTGCCAGCAGCCCGGGACAGGGGGCGAACACCGGGGAGCTGTTTTTT. The encoded protein is CASSPGQGANTGELFF.

V is TRBV6-1 and J is TRBJ2-7; no clear D gene. The CDR3 runs to 12 residues. Per germline, CDR1 MNHNS and CDR2 SASEGT. V gave up 4 bases and J gave up 3 bases, with 7 bases separating them. For the CDR3, the DNA is TGTGCCAGCAGTGTCGCCTTCTACGAGCAGTACGTC. Translation gives CASSVAFYEQYV.

The chain employs TRBV6-1 and TRBJ1-2; a weak D match, TRBD1 (5 bases). V lost 2 bases and J lost 7, with 14 bases in between. Germline V lookup: CDR1 MNHNS, CDR2 SASEGT. This CDR3 spans 14 amino acids. The chain's CDR3 is CASSELRSRGGYTF. The CDR3 DNA sequence: TGTGCCAGCAGTGAATTACGGTCGAGGGGTGGCTACACCTTC.

J is TRBJ1-2 and V is TRBV29-1, with a tentative D call TRBD1 (6 bases). This CDR3 is built from 11 residues. V was clipped by 7 bases and J by 3 bases, with 9 bases between them. Germline V gene lookup returns CDR1 SQVTM and CDR2 ANQGSEA. The CDR3 loop is CSGRGDYGYTF. CDR3 nucleotide sequence: TGCAGCGGAAGGGGGGACTATGGCTACACCTTC.

This clone was seen just once. The chain carries TRBV28 and TRBJ1-5; D might be TRBD1 (5 bases). Germline V gives CDR1 MDHEN, CDR2 SYDVKM. This CDR3 spans 19 amino acids. The germline V and J ends were trimmed by 3 bases and 0 bases, with 21 bases remaining between them. In DNA form, the CDR3 reads TGTGCCAGCAGTTTTGTAGGGCTTTTAGGCAGGGATAGCAATCAGCCCCAGCATTTT. This codes for CASSFVGLLGRDSNQPQHF. Filled out from reference TRBV28 and TRBJ1-5, the complete variable domain reads DVKVTQSSRYLVKRTGEKVFLECVQDMDHENMFWYRQDPGLGLRLIYFSYDVKMKEKGDIPEGYSVSREKKERFSLILESASTNQTSMYLCASSFVGLLGRDSNQPQHFGDGTRLSIL.

This rearrangement joins TRBV15 to TRBJ2-5, with 9 bases identical to TRBD1. CDR1 is LNHNV and CDR2 is YYDKDF in the germline V gene (reference sequence). The CDR3 is 16 amino acids. V lost 3 bases, J lost 4 bases, and 9 bases stayed unmatched. The CDR3 bases are TGTGCCACCAGCAGTGATTCCCCGGACAGGGGAGAGACCCAGTACTTC. Encoded protein: CATSSDSPDRGETQYF.